This T cell receptor beta chain was observed in a study of neurological immune-mediated disorders. V shed 7 bases and J shed 0 bases, with 13 bases lying between them. Germline CDR1 reads SGHDT; CDR2 reads YYEEEE. There are 15 residues in the CDR3. With 10-nucleotide random UMIs included, cDNA was synthesized by 5'RACE. Sequencing runs each yielded over 180 million TCR-beta sequences from 15-18 subjects. From the 5' RACE reads, TCRdb called clonotypes with MiXCR, one entry per CDR3 protein. The sample has around 37,000 distinct CDR3 sequences, roughly 14% seen once; the top ten hold over 25%. This TCR was recovered from a woman aged 45-65 years with HTLV-1-associated myelopathy (HAM/TSP). The sample taken for sequencing was PBMCs. The V and J genes are TRBV5-6 and TRBJ2-2; weak D call: TRBD1 (6 bases). The CDR3 DNA sequence: TGTGCCAGCTTGGCTGGACAGTCGAACACCGGGGAGCTGTTTTTT. Translating it yields CASLAGQSNTGELFF.